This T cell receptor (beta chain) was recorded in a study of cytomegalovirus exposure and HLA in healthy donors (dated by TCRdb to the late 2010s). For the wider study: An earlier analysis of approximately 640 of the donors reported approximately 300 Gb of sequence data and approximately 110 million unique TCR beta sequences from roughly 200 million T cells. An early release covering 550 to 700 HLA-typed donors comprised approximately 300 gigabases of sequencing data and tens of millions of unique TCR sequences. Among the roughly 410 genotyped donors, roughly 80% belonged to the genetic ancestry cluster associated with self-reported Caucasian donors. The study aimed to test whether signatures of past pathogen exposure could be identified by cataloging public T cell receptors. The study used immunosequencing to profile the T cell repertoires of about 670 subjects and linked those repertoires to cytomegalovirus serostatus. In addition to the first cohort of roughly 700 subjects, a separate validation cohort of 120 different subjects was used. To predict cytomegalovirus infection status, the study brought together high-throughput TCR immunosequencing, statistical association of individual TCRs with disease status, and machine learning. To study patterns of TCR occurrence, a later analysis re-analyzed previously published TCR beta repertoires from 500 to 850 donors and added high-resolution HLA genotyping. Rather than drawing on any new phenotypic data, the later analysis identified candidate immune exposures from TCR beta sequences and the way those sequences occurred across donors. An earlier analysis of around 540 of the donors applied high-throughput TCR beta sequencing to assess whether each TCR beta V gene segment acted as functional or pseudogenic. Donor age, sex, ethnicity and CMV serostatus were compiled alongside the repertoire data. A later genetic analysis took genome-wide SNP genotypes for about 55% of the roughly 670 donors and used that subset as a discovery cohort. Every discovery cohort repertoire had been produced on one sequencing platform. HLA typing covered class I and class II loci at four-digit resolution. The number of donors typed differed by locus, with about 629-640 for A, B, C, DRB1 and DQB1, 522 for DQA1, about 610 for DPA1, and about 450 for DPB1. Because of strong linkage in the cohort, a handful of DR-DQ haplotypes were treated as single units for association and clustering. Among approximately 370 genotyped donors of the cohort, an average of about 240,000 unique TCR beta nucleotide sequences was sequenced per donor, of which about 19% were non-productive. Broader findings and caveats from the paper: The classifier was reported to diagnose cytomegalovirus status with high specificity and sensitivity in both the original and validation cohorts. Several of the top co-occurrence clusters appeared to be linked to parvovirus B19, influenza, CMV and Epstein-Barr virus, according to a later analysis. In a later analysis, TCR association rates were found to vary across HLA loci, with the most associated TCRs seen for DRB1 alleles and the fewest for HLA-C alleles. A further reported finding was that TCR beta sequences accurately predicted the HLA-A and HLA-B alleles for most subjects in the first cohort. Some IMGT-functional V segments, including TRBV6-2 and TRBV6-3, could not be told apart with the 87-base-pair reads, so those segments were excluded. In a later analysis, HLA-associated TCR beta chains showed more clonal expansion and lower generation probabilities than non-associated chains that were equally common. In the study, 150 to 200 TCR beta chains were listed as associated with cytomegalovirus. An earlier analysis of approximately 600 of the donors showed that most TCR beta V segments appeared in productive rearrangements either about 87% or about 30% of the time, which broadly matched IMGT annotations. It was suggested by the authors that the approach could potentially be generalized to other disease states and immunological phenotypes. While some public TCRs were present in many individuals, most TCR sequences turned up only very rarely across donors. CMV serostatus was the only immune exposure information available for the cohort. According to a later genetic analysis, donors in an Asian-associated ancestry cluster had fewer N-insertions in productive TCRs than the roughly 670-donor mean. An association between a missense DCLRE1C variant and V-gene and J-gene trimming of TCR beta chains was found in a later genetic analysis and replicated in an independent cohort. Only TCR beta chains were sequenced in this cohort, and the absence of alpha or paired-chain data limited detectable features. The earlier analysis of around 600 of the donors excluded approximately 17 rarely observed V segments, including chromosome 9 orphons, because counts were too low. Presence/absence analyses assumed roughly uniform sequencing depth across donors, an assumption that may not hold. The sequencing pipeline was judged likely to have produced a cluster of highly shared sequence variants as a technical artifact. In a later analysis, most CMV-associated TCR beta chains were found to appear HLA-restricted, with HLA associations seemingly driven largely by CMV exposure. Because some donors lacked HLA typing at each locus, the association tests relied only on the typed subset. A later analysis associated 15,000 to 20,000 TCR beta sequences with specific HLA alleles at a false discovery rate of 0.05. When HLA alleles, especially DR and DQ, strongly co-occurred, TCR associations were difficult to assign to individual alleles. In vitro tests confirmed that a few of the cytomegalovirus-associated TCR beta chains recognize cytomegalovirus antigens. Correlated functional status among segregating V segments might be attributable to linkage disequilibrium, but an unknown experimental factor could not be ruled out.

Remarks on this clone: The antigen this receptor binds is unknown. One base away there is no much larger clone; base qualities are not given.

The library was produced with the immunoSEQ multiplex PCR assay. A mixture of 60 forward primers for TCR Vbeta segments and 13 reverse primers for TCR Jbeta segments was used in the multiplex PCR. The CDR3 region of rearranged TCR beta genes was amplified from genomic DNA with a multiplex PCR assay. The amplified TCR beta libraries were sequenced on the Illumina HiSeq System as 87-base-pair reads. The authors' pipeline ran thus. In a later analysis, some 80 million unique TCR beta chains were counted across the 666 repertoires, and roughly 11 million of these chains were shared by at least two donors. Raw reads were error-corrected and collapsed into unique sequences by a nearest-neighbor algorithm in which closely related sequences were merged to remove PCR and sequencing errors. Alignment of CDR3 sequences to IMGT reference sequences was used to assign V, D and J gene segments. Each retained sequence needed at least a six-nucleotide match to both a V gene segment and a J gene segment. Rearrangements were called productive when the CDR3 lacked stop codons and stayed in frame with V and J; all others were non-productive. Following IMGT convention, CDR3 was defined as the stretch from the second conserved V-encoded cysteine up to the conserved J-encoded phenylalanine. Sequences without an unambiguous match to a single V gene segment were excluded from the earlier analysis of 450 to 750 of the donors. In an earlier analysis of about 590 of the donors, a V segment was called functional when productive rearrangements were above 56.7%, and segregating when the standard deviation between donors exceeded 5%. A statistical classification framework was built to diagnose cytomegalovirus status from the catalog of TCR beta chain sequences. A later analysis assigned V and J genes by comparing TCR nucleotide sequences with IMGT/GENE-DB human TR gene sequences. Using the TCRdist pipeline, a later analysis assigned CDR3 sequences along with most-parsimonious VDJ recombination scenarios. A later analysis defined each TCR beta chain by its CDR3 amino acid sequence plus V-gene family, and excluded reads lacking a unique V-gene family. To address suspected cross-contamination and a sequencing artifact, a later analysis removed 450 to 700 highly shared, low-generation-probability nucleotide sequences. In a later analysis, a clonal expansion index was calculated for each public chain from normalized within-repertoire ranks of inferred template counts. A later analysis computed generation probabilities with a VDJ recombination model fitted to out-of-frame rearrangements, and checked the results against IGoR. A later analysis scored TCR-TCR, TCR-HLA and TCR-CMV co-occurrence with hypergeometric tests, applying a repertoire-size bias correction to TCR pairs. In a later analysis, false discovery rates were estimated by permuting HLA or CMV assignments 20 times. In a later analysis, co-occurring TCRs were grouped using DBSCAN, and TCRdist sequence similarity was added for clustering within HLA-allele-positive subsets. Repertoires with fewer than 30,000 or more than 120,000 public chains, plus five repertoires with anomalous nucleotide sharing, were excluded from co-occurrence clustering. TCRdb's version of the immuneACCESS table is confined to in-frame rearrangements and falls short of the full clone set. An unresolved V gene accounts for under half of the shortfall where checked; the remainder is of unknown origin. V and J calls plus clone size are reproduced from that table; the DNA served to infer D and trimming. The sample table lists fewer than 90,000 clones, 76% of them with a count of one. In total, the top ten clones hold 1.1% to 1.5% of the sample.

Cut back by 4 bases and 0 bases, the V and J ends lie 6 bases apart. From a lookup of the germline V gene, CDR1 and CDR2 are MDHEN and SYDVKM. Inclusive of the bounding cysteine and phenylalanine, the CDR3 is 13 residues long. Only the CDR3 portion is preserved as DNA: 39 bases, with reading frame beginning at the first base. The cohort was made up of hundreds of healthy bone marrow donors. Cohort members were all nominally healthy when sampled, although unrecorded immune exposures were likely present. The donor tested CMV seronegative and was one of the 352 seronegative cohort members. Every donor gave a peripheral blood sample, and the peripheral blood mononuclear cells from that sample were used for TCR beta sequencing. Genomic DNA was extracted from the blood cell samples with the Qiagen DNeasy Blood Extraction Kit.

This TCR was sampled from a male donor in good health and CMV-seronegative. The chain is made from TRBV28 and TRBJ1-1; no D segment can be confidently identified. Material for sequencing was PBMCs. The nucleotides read TGTGCCAGCAGTTATACAGTGAACACTGAAGCTTTCTTT. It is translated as CASSYTVNTEAFF.